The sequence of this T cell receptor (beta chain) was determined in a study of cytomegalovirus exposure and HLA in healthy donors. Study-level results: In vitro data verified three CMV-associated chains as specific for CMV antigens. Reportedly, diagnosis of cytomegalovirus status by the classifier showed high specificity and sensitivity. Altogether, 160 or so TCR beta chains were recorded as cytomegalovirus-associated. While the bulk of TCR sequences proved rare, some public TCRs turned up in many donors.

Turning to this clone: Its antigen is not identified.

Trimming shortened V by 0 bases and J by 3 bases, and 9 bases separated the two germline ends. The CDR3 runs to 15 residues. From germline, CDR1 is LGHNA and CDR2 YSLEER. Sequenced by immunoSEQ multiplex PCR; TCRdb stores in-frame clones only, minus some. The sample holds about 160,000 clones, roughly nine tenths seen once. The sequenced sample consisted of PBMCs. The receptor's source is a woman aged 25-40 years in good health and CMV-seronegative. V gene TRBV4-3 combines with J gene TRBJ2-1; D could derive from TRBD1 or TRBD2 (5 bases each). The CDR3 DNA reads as TGCGCCAGCAGCCAAGATCGAGGGGTCTACAATGAGCAGTTCTTC. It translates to CASSQDRGVYNEQFF.